One sample yielded the 27 T cell receptor beta chains listed below, sequenced in a study of OX40 agonist ivuxolimab in advanced cancers. Measured with immunoSEQ multiplex PCR; TCRdb has only the in-frame clones, and not every one. The top ten hold 0.85% to 0.95% of the sample, which has approximately 70,000 clones, roughly nine tenths seen once. The sample was CD4+ or CD8+ T cells sorted from blood, taken in a trial of the OX40 agonist ivuxolimab. These receptors originate from an adult with an advanced solid tumor such as melanoma, head and neck, liver or kidney cancer.

The table lists this clone with a count of one. This chain connects TRBV7-8 to TRBJ2-5; 11 bases are shared with TRBD1. V lost 6 bases to trimming and J lost 8 bases; unmatched junction nucleotides: 11. Per the germline V gene, CDR1 is SGHVS and CDR2 is FQNEAQ. The CDR3 loop spans 15 amino acids. The CDR3 region is CASRLGQGDPVTQYF. CDR3 bases: TGTGCCAGCAGATTGGGACAGGGGGATCCGGTAACCCAGTACTTC.

CDR3 loop: CASSTPAANNSPLHF. CDR3 coding DNA: TGTGCCAGCAGTACTCCGGCAGCCAATAATTCACCCCTCCACTTT. J is TRBJ1-6 and V is TRBV6-6, with D hard to call. The CDR3 runs 15 residues. The germline V gene has CDR1 MNHNY and CDR2 SVGAGI (reference sequence). V lost 5 bases to trimming and J lost 5 bases, with 13 bases between them.

The chain links TRBV4-2 to TRBJ2-3, with a possible D match to TRBD2 (6 bases). V lost 0 bases and J 1 base, leaving 11 bases between the germline ends. The CDR3 loop spans 16 amino acids. CDR1 is LGHNA, CDR2 YNFKEQ, per germline. The CDR3 DNA sequence: TGTGCCAGCAGCCAAGATGCGCGGGGCGGCACAGATACGCAGTATTTT. The encoded protein is CASSQDARGGTDTQYF.

The chain is built from TRBV25-1 and TRBJ2-5, with 7 bases matching TRBD2. The CDR3 sequence is 14 residues long. The V segment lost 4 bases and the J segment 4 bases; nucleotides outside the gene matches: 6. Germline V lookup: CDR1 MGHDK, CDR2 SYGVNS. CDR3: CASSGVAGPETQYF. For the CDR3, the DNA is TGTGCCAGCAGTGGGGTAGCGGGTCCAGAGACCCAGTACTTC.

The gene calls are TRBV9 and TRBJ2-5; 9 bases match TRBD1. The junction had 3 bases not matched to a gene; V was cut back by 3 bases and J by 3 bases. From germline, CDR1 is SGDLS and CDR2 YYNGEE. This CDR3 contains 14 residues. CDR3 DNA: TGTGCCAGCAGCGAAAGGACAGGGGAAGAGACCCAGTACTTC. This encodes CASSERTGEETQYF.

The count of this clone is one. V gene TRBV4-2 combines with J gene TRBJ2-3; D is ambiguous. CDR3 length equals 14 residues. In germline, CDR1 is LGHNA, CDR2 YNFKEQ. The germline V and J ends were trimmed by 4 bases and 3 bases, with 11 bases remaining between them. The CDR3 sequence is CASSPPPPTDTQYF. CDR3 DNA sequence: TGTGCCAGCAGCCCACCCCCCCCGACAGATACGCAGTATTTT.

The CDR3 protein is CASSPTPTAGEQYF. DNA of the CDR3: TGTGCCAGCTCACCAACACCGACCGCGGGGGAGCAGTACTTC. V is TRBV18 and J is TRBJ2-7, with D perhaps matching TRBD2 (6 bases). V was pared by 2 bases and J by 7 bases, with 15 bases between. Germline CDR1 KGHSH, CDR2 LQKENI. This CDR3 spans 14 amino acids.

This clone was seen only a few times. J is TRBJ1-5 and V is TRBV7-9, with D uncertain. There are 12 residues in the CDR3. Trimming pared 5 bases from V and 11 bases from J, leaving 13 bases between. Germline-derived CDR1 and CDR2 are SEHNR and FQNEAQ (reference sequence). CDR3 sequence: CASSPNGEAQHF. DNA of the CDR3: TGTGCCAGCAGCCCCAACGGTGAGGCCCAGCATTTT. Full variable domain (outside the CDR3, taken from reference TRBV7-9 and TRBJ1-5): DTGVSQNPRHKITKRGQNVTFRCDPISEHNRLYWYRQTLGQGPEFLTYFQNEAQLEKSRLLSDRFSAERPKGSFSTLEIQRTEQGDSAMYLCASSPNGEAQHFGDGTRLSIL.

The chain uses TRBV21-1 and TRBJ2-6; no DNA check was done on the table's D call, TRBD1. TRBV21-1 is flagged as a pseudogene. This CDR3 has 18 amino acids. Here the CDR3 DNA reads TGTGCCAGCAGCAAAGCTTTGGGCAGGGGGCGTGGGGCCAACGTCCTGACTTTC. Amino acids: CASSKALGRGRGANVLTF.

This clone was observed once. The rearrangement uses TRBV5-4 and TRBJ2-1; 8 bases are shared with TRBD2. The V gene end was trimmed by 0 bases and the J gene end by 4 bases; junction bases not matched to a gene: 6. The CDR3 is made up of 16 amino acids. Germline CDR1 and CDR2: SGHNT and YYREEE (reference sequence). CDR3 coding DNA: TGTGCCAGCAGCTTGGGGTCTAGCGGGTTATACAATGAGCAGTTCTTC. Protein sequence: CASSLGSSGLYNEQFF.

This clone was counted a single time. In DNA, the CDR3 is TGTGCCAGCAGCTTGGGGGGGACCAGGGAGGAACTGTTTTTT. Protein: CASSLGGTREELFF. The rearrangement uses TRBV7-6 and TRBJ1-4; the D gene is possibly TRBD1 (5 bases). The CDR3 length is 14 residues. V gave up 3 bases and J gave up 12 bases, with 17 bases separating them. Germline loops: CDR1 SGHVS, CDR2 FNYEAQ. Full variable domain (rest looked up from reference TRBV7-6 and TRBJ1-4): GAGVSQSPRYKVTKRGQDVALRCDPISGHVSLYWYRQALGQGPEFLTYFNYEAQQDKSGLPNDRFSAERPEGSISTLTIQRTEQRDSAMYRCASSLGGTREELFFGSGTQLSVL.

The V gene is TRBV9, the J gene TRBJ2-1, with 8 bases matching TRBD1. Trimming took 4 bases from V and 9 from J; bases not matched to a gene: 6. Germline V gene sequence: CDR1 SGDLS, CDR2 YYNGEE. The CDR3 totals 13 residues. CDR3 sequence reads: CASSTRQGTEQFF. The CDR3 coding sequence is TGTGCCAGCAGCACCCGACAGGGGACTGAGCAGTTCTTC. Based on the CDR3 plus reference TRBV9 and TRBJ2-1, the full variable domain is DSGVTQTPKHLITATGQRVTLRCSPRSGDLSVYWYQQSLDQGLQFLIQYYNGEERAKGNILERFSAQQFPDLHSELNLSSLELGDSALYFCASSTRQGTEQFFGPGTRLTVL.

The CDR3 spells CASSLSGTHYGYTF. DNA of the CDR3: TGTGCCAGCAGTCTCTCCGGGACGCACTATGGCTACACCTTC. The chain combines TRBV28 with TRBJ1-2, with D maybe TRBD1 (5 bases). V shed 5 bases and J shed 3 bases, with 13 bases lying between them. This CDR3 is 14 amino acids long. Germline CDR1 and CDR2: MDHEN and SYDVKM.

CDR3 loop: CASSEVRLAGGGDTQYF. The CDR3 DNA sequence: TGTGCCAGCAGTGAAGTCCGACTAGCGGGAGGTGGGGATACGCAGTATTTT. This chain uses TRBV2 with TRBJ2-3, with 13 nucleotides matching TRBD2. Germline CDR1 and CDR2: SNHLY and FYNNEI. Unmatched junction bases numbered 7, after V lost 1 base and J lost 6 bases. This CDR3 has 17 residues.

The CDR3 DNA follows: TGTGCCAGCTCACCAAGACCAGGGGATGGCTACACCTTC. Translated: CASSPRPGDGYTF. This chain joins TRBV18 and TRBJ1-2; perhaps TRBD1 as D (6 bases). CDR1 and CDR2 from the germline V gene are KGHSH and LQKENI. Trimming removed 2 bases at V and 6 bases at J, with 10 bases between. The CDR3 sequence is 13 residues long.

This clone was observed a single time. The chain links TRBV27 to TRBJ2-2; D gene ambiguous. The CDR3 is 13 amino acids. The V gene's germline CDR1 is MNHEY and CDR2 SMNVEV (reference sequence). V dropped 3 bases and J dropped 5 bases, with 7 bases sitting between them. CDR3 sequence: CASSFTRTGELFF. CDR3 nucleotides: TGTGCCAGCAGTTTTACTCGGACCGGGGAGCTGTTTTTT.

The gene calls are TRBV7-2 and TRBJ1-4; D is unresolved. Germline loops: CDR1 SGHTA, CDR2 FQGNSA. Trimming took 3 bases from V and 5 from J, leaving 13 bases between them. The CDR3 runs to 15 residues. Here the CDR3 reads CASSFRGSLNEKLFF. Written as DNA, the CDR3 is TGTGCCAGCAGCTTTCGAGGCAGTCTAAATGAAAAACTGTTTTTT.

This chain uses TRBV2 with TRBJ2-2; 9 bases line up with TRBD1. J lost 7 bases, V lost 7 bases, and 10 bases had no gene match. The CDR3 spans 15 residues. Per the germline V gene, CDR1 is SNHLY and CDR2 is FYNNEI. CDR3 loop: CASTDGQGSGGELFF. DNA of the CDR3: TGTGCCAGCACTGATGGACAGGGGAGTGGCGGGGAGCTGTTTTTT.

This clone was picked up a small number of times. The chain recombines TRBV4-1 with TRBJ2-7; the D gene is possibly TRBD2 (6 bases). The V end lost 2 bases, the J end lost 6 bases, and 23 bases lay between the germline ends. Germline V gene data show CDR1 as MGHRA and CDR2 as YSYEKL. The CDR3 spans 17 residues. In DNA form, the CDR3 reads TGCGCCAGCAGCCAATCAAACCTGGGACTCGCCCCGGGCGAGCAGTACTTC. Translating it yields CASSQSNLGLAPGEQYF.

CDR3 loop: CASSLKGYEQYF. DNA of the CDR3: TGTGCCAGCAGCTTAAAGGGCTACGAGCAGTACTTC. The J gene is TRBJ2-7, the V gene TRBV11-2; no clear D gene. Per the germline V gene, CDR1 is SGHAT and CDR2 is FQNNGV. The CDR3 length is 12 residues. Trimming took 2 bases from V and 3 from J, leaving 5 bases between them. The variable domain in full, completed from reference TRBV11-2 and TRBJ2-7, reads EAGVAQSPRYKIIEKRQSVAFWCNPISGHATLYWYQQILGQGPKLLIQFQNNGVVDDSQLPKDRFSAERLKGVDSTLKIQPAKLEDSAVYLCASSLKGYEQYFGPGTRLTVT.

This clone has only a few counts. The chain uses TRBV6-5 and TRBJ2-5; TRBD2 matches 8 bases. The germline V gene has CDR1 MNHEY and CDR2 SVGAGI. J lost 5 bases, V lost 5 bases, and 4 bases had no gene match. The CDR3 covers 13 residues. For the CDR3, the DNA is TGTGCCAGCAGTGGTAGCGGGACCGAGACCCAGTACTTC. Translating gives CASSGSGTETQYF.

The CDR3 loop is CSAGIGGSAGELFF. The CDR3 nucleotides are TGCAGCGCCGGGATTGGGGGTTCGGCCGGGGAGCTGTTTTTT. This chain links TRBV29-1 with TRBJ2-2; D could derive from TRBD1 or TRBD2 (5 bases each). The CDR3 is 14 residues long. V was clipped by 7 bases and J by 6 bases, with 18 bases between them. The germline V gene has CDR1 SQVTM and CDR2 ANQGSEA.

The genes are TRBV10-3 and TRBJ1-2; 9 bases are a match to TRBD1. In germline, CDR1 is ENHRY, CDR2 SYGVKD. The CDR3 runs to 15 residues. V shed 10 bases and J 2 bases; nucleotides not matched to a gene: 11. The CDR3 DNA follows: TGTGCCACCACCCCGGGGACAGGGCTAAACTATGGCTACACCTTC. This translates into CATTPGTGLNYGYTF.

This chain uses TRBV18 with TRBJ2-1; D unresolved. V was cut by 0 bases and J by 10 bases, with 4 bases left in between. CDR1 is KGHSH, CDR2 LQKENI, per germline. The CDR3 totals 11 residues. The CDR3 DNA is TGTGCCAGCTCACCACCAGGGGAGCAGTTCTTC. It is translated as CASSPPGEQFF.

This chain uses TRBV11-2 with TRBJ2-2, with TRBD2 as a possible D gene (6 bases). Trimming pared 5 bases from V and 1 base from J, leaving 11 bases between. This CDR3 comprises 15 residues. Germline CDR1 SGHAT, CDR2 FQNNGV. CDR3 sequence: CASSPLAKNTGELFF. CDR3 bases: TGTGCCAGCAGCCCGCTAGCGAAGAACACCGGGGAGCTGTTTTTT.

This clone was detected only once. The J gene is TRBJ2-1, the V gene TRBV7-8; D not certain. Trimming pared 5 bases from V and 0 bases from J, leaving 11 bases between. Germline loops: CDR1 SGHVS, CDR2 FQNEAQ. The CDR3 is 15 amino acids. This CDR3 reads CASSVDLSSYNEQFF. The DNA of the CDR3 is TGTGCCAGCAGCGTAGACTTGAGCTCCTACAATGAGCAGTTCTTC.

This chain joins TRBV10-1 and TRBJ2-3; the D is unclear. The V end lost 3 bases, the J end lost 4 bases, and 14 bases lay between the germline ends. There are 15 residues in the CDR3. Germline V gene data show CDR1 as WNHNN and CDR2 as SYGVQD (reference sequence). The CDR3, as DNA: TGCGCCAGCAGTGATTCCGCCGGTCGTGCAGATACGCAGTATTTT. Its protein product is CASSDSAGRADTQYF.